This T cell receptor (beta chain) appears in the sequencing data of a study of beta chain features in type 1 diabetes. Study as a whole: Examination spanned approximately 110 million sorted cells from all samples. Study results and caveats: For patients and controls alike, PCR might favor shorter templates to the same degree. The naive, central memory and Treg TCRB repertoires of patients appeared to be more similar to one another than those of healthy donors. TCRB CDR3s were moderately but significantly shorter in Type 1 diabetes patients in all four CD4+ subsets.

This clone was detected only a few times. What it recognizes is unknown. Sequencing targeted expressed TCRB transcripts, as all isolated RNA had been reverse transcribed. Measured with immunoSEQ multiplex PCR; TCRdb has only the in-frame clones, and not every one. The table records 250,000 to 300,000 clones, about 7.8% of them present only once. Germline V gene lookup returns CDR1 SGHTA and CDR2 FQGNSA. The CDR3 has 14 amino acids. V gave up 1 base and J gave up 4 bases; unmatched junction bases: 2. The sequencing input was central memory CD4+ T cells from blood. The sequence was obtained from a woman aged 18-29 years in good health. The chain uses TRBV7-2 and TRBJ2-3, with 7 positions matching TRBD2. The CDR3 loop reads CASSLGGRADTQYF. Written as DNA, the CDR3 is TGTGCCAGCAGCTTAGGGGGGAGGGCAGATACGCAGTATTTT. Looking up the rest from reference TRBV7-2 and TRBJ2-3 gives the full variable domain: GAGVSQSPSNKVTEKGKDVELRCDPISGHTALYWYRQSLGQGLEFLIYFQGNSAPDKSGLPSDRFSAERTGGSVSTLTIQRTQQEDSAVYLCASSLGGRADTQYFGPGTRLTVL.